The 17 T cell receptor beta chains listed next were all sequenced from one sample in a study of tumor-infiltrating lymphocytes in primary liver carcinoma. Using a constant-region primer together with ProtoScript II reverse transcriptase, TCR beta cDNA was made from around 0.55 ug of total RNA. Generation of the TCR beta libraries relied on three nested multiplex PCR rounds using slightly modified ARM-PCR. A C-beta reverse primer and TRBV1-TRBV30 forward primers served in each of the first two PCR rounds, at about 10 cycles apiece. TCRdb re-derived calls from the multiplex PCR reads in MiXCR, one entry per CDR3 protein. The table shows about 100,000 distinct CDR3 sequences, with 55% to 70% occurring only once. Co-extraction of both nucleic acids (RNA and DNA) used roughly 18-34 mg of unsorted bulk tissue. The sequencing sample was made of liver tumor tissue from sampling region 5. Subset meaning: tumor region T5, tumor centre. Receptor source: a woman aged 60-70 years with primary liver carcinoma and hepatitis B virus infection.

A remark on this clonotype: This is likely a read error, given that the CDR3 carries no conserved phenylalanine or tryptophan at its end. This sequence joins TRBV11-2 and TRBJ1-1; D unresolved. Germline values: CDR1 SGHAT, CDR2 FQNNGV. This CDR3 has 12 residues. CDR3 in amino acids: CVSSFRQAEAFI. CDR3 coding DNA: TGTGTCAGCAGCTTCCGACAAGCTGAAGCTTTCATT.

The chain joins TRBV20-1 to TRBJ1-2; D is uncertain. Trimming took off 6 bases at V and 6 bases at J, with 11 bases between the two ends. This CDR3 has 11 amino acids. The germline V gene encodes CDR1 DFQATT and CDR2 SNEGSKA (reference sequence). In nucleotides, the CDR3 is TGCAGTGCGAGGGATAGTGATGGCTACACCTTC. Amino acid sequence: CSARDSDGYTF.

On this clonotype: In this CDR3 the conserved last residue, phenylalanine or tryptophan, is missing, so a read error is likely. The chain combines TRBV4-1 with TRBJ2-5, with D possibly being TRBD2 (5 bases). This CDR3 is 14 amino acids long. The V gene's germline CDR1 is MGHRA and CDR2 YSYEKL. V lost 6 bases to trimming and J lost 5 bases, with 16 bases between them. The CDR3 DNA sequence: TGCGCCAGCAGTATGCGAGCCCGGGATGAGACCCAGTACTTA. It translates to CASSMRARDETQYL.

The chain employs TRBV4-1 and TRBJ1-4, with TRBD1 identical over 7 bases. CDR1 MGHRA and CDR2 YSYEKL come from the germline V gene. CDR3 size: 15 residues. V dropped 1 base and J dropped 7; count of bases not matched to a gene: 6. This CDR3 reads CASSQGSTGLEKLFF. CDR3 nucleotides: TGCGCCAGCAGCCAAGGTTCGACAGGGCTTGAAAAACTGTTTTTT.

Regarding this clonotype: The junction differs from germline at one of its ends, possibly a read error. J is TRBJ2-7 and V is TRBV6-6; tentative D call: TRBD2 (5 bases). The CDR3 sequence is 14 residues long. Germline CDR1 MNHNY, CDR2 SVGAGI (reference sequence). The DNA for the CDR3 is TGTGCCATCAGTTACTCGGGGTCTCGGTATGAGCAGTACTTC. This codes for CAISYSGSRYEQYF.

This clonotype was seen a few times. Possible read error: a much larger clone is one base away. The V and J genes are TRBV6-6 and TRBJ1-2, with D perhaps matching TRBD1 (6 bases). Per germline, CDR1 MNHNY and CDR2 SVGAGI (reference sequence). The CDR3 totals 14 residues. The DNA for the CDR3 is TGTGCCAGCAGTTCAACCGGGACAAACTTTGGCTGCACCTTC. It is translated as CASSSTGTNFGCTF.

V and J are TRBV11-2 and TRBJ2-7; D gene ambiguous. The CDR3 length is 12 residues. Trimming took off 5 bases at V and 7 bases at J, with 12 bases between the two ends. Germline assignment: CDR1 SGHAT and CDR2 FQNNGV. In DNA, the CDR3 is TGTGCCAGCAGCCAGACATGGGAAGAGCAGTACTTC. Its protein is CASSQTWEEQYF.

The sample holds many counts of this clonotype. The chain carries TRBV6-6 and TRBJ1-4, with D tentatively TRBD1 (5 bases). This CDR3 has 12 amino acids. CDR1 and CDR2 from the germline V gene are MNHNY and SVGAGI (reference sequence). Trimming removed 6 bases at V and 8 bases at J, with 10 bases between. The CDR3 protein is CASSVRGEKLFF. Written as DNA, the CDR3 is TGTGCCAGCAGCGTTCGGGGGGAAAAACTGTTTTTT.

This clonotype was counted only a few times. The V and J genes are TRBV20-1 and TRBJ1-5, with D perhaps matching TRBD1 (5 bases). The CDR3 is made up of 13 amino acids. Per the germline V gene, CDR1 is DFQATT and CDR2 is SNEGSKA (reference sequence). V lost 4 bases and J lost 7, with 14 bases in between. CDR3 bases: TGCAGTGCTAAAGGGGACGGATACCAGCCCCAGCATTTT. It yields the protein CSAKGDGYQPQHF.

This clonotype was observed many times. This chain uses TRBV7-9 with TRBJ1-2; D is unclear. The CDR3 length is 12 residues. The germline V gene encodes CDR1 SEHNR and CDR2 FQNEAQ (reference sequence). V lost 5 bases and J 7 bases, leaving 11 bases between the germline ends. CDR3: CASSPTQGGYTF. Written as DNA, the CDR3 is TGTGCCAGCAGCCCCACCCAAGGTGGCTACACCTTC.

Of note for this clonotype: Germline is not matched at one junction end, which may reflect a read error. The CDR3 is CVSSLSAGTFSYEQYF. The CDR3 nucleotides are TGTGTCAGCAGTTTATCAGCGGGAACCTTCTCCTACGAGCAGTATTTC. The chain combines TRBV28 with TRBJ2-7, with 7 positions matching TRBD2. The CDR3 totals 16 residues. Germline assignment: CDR1 MDHEN and CDR2 SYDVKM.

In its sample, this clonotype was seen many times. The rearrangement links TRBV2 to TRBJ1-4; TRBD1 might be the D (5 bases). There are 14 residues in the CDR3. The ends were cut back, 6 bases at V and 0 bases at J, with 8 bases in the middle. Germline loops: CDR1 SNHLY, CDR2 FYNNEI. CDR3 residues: CASSETATNEKLFF. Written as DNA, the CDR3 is TGTGCCAGCAGCGAGACAGCAACTAATGAAAAACTGTTTTTT.

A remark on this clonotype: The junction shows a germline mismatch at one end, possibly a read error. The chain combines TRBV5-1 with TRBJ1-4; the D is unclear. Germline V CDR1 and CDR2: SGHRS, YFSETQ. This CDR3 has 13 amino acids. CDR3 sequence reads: CASIPGANEKLFF. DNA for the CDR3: TGTGCCAGCATCCCGGGAGCGAATGAAAAACTGTTTTTT.

The DNA of the CDR3 is TGTGCCAGCAACTCAGACAAGAACTATGGCTACACCTTC. It translates to CASNSDKNYGYTF. The rearrangement uses TRBV11-2 and TRBJ1-2; no reliable D call. The CDR3 has 13 amino acids. Germline CDR1 and CDR2: SGHAT and FQNNGV. Trimming stripped 7 bases from V and 2 bases from J, with 11 bases between.

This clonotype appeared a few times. Here the CDR3 reads CSASRLRTIKWSEQFF. The CDR3 nucleotides read TGCAGTGCTTCAAGGCTCCGGACTATAAAGTGGAGTGAGCAGTTCTTC. The chain employs TRBV20-1 and TRBJ2-1; D possibly corresponds to TRBD2 (6 bases). The CDR3 is 16 amino acids. Germline CDR1 DFQATT, CDR2 SNEGSKA (reference sequence). Trimming cost V 5 bases and J 9 bases, with 26 bases left between them.

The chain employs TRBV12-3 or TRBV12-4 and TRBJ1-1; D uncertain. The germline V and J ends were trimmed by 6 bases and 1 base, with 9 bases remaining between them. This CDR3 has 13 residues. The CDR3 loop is CASSRRGNTEAFF. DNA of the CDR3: TGTGCCAGCAGCCGCCGCGGGAACACTGAAGCTTTCTTT.

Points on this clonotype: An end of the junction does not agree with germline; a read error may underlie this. The CDR3 region has the DNA TGCGCCAGCAGCCAAGACCCACGGAGGGCCTTGAACACTGAAGGTTTCTTT. Amino acids: CASSQDPRRALNTEGFF. The rearrangement uses TRBV4-1 and TRBJ1-1, with D unresolved. The germline gives CDR1 MGHRA, CDR2 YSYEKL. CDR3 length: 17 amino acids.